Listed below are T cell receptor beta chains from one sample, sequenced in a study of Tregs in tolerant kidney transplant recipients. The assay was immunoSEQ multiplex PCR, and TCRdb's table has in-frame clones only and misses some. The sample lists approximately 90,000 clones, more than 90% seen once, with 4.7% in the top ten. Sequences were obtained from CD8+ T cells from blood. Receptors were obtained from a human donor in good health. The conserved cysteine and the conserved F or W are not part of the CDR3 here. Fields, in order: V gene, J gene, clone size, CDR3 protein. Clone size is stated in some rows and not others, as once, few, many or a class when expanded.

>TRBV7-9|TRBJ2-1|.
ASSYGGDFYNEQF
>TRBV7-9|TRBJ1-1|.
ASSPRDINTEAF
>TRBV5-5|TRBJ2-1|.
ASINSGGYNEQF
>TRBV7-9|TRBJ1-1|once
ASRGNPNTEAF
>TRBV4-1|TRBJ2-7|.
ASSGETREQY
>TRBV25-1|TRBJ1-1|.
ASSEYAPWTMNTEAF
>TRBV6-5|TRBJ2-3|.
ASRWDYTDTQY
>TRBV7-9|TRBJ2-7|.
ASSLGTEYEQY
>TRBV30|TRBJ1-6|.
AWSVRWSSYNSPLH
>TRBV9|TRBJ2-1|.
ASSPSRPDNEQF
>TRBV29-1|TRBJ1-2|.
SVVIPGVYGYT
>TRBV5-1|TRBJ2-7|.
ASSFSGAIPYEQY
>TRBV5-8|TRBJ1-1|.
ASSLGTGETEAF
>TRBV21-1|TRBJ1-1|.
ASSKVGGWKRPRLNTEAF
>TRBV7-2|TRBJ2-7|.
ASSLPGIYEQY
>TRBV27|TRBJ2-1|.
ASSWTSGTYNEQF
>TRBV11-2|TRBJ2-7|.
ASSTYEQY
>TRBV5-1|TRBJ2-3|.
ASSDAGTSPTDTQY
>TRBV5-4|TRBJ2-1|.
ASSPGLARGNEQF
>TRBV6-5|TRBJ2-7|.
ASSSGETYEQY
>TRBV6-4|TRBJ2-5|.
ASSDRTSGGAQETQY
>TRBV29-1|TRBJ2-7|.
SVQKGTSGYEQY
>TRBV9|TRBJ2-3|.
ASSPPLVLLFTDTQY
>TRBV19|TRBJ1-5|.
ASSIYQGGNQPQH
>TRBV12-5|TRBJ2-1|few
ASGFGLAGGNEQF
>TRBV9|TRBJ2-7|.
ASSVGQGAAYEQY
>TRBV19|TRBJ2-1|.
ASSEQGGVYNEQF
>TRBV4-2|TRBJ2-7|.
ASSQSGTMDEQY
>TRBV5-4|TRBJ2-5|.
ASSLGSSSGGPGWRETQY
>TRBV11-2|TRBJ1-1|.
ASSRQGSGDTEAF
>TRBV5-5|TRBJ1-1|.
ASSLIWTGNTEAF
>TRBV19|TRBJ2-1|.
ASETGTGTLYNEQF
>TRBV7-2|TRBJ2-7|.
ASSSTYEQY
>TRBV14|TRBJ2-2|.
ASSQEIGELF
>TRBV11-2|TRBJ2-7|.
ASRSTGFHEQY
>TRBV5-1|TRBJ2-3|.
ASSPLTSGGALDTQY
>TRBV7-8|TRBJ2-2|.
ASSLASRADTGELF
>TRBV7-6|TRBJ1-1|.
ASSRQGASEAF
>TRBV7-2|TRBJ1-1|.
ASSLGSWTEAF
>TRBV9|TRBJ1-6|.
ASSVETGSYNSPLH
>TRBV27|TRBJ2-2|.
ASSLQLTGELF
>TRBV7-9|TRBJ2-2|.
ASSSGTSGNTGELF
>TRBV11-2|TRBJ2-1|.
ASKGTREHQQF
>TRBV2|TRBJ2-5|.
ASIPPGGLKETQY
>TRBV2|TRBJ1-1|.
APRGNTEAF
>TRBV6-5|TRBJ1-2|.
ASSEAPSSGYT
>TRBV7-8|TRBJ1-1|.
ASSLSWDILNTEAF
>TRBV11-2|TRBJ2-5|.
ASDLGTGEETQY
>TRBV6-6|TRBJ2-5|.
ASSYERGGRETQY
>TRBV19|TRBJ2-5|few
ASSISGDQETQY
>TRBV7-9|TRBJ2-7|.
ASSLLTGGNEQY
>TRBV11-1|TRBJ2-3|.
ASSPNRGSADTQY
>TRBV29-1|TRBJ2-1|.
SVDGVGGTYNEQF